The 28 T cell receptor beta chains below were found in one sample sequenced in a study of cytomegalovirus exposure and HLA in healthy donors (dated by TCRdb to 2015 to 2018). Receptor libraries were prepared by the immunoSEQ multiplex PCR assay. A mixture of 60 forward primers for TCR Vbeta segments and 13 reverse primers for TCR Jbeta segments was used in the multiplex PCR. TCRdb mirrors the immuneACCESS table, restricted to in-frame sequences. Some clones are absent from its copies; in checked studies, under half trace to an unresolved V gene, and the reason for the others is unknown. Within this sample are around 200,000 clones, with around three quarters of them counted one time only. The top ten clonotypes cover 0.6% to 0.7% of the sample. The sequencing input was PBMCs. The receptors shown here come from a boy younger than 18 in good health and CMV-seronegative.

The CDR3 spells CASSAWGERATEAFF. The CDR3 coding sequence is TGTGCCAGCAGCGCCTGGGGCGAACGGGCAACTGAAGCTTTCTTT. The chain carries TRBV9 and TRBJ1-1, with D possibly being TRBD1 (5 bases). Germline assignment: CDR1 SGDLS and CDR2 YYNGEE. The V end lost 3 bases, the J end lost 5 bases, and 17 bases lay between the germline ends. The CDR3 is made up of 15 amino acids.

V is TRBV7-6 and J is TRBJ1-1; weak D call: TRBD1 (5 bases). This CDR3 region has 19 residues. The germline V gene has CDR1 SGHVS and CDR2 FNYEAQ. CDR3 in DNA: TGTCGAACCCCACGAGGTGGGGCGTTTCTGTTTGAGGTGAACACTGAAGCTTTCTTT. It encodes CRTPRGGAFLFEVNTEAFF.

The V gene is TRBV4-1, the J gene TRBJ2-1, with TRBD2 matching 8 bases. CDR1 is MGHRA and CDR2 is YSYEKL in the germline V gene. This CDR3 is 13 amino acids long. Trimming removed 0 bases from V and 12 bases from J; junction bases left unmatched: 4. The CDR3 protein is CASSQDRGGWQFF. The DNA for the CDR3 is TGCGCCAGCAGCCAAGATCGGGGGGGCTGGCAGTTCTTC.

J is TRBJ1-2 and V is TRBV4-2; no reliable D call. This CDR3 spans 15 amino acids. V shed 0 bases and J shed 2 bases, with 10 bases lying between them. Germline values: CDR1 LGHNA, CDR2 YNFKEQ. Here the CDR3 reads CASSQDLGGNYGYTF. The DNA for the CDR3 is TGTGCCAGCAGCCAAGATTTAGGCGGAAACTATGGCTACACCTTC.

This chain connects TRBV10-3 to TRBJ1-5; 9 bases align to TRBD1. V was pared by 8 bases and J by 4 bases, with 9 bases of the junction left unmatched. Per the germline V gene, CDR1 is ENHRY and CDR2 is SYGVKD. This CDR3 is built from 15 residues. The CDR3 loop is CAIGPGQGINQPQHF. CDR3 coding DNA: TGTGCCATCGGTCCCGGACAGGGGATTAATCAGCCCCAGCATTTT.

The rearrangement joins TRBV14 to TRBJ2-7; 11 bases are shared with TRBD2. CDR1 and CDR2 (germline): SGHDN, FVKESK. CDR3 length: 16 amino acids. The junction had 7 bases not matched to a gene; V was cut back by 4 bases and J by 2 bases. The CDR3 DNA reads TGTGCCAGCAGCCTCTTGGGACTAGCGGAGACCTACGAGCAGTACTTC. This translates into CASSLLGLAETYEQYF.

The chain employs TRBV6-6 and TRBJ1-3, with TRBD1 matching over 7 bases. Germline CDR1 MNHNY, CDR2 SVGAGI (reference sequence). The CDR3 is made up of 13 amino acids. V was pared by 6 bases and J by 7 bases, with 6 bases of the junction left unmatched. The CDR3 sequence is CASRQDRANTIYF. The CDR3 bases are TGTGCCAGCAGACAAGACAGGGCGAACACCATATATTTT.

CDR3 in DNA: TGTGCCAGCAGCTCGATCAGTGACACTCAGGGGACTGAAGCTTTCTTT. This translates into CASSSISDTQGTEAFF. This chain uses TRBV5-6 with TRBJ1-1; TRBD1 is a possible D gene (6 bases). The CDR3 spans 16 residues. Germline V gives CDR1 SGHDT, CDR2 YYEEEE. V was pared by 3 bases and J by 5 bases, with 20 bases between.

Concerning this clone: One end of the junction is discordant with germline, which a read error may explain. The sample carries other DNA sequences with the same CDR3. The chain is built from TRBV27 and TRBJ2-7; 7 bases are shared with TRBD1. From germline, CDR1 is MNHEY and CDR2 SMNVEV (reference sequence). CDR3 length equals 12 residues. CDR3 residues: CATGRQGSEQYF. The CDR3 DNA reads TGCGCCACCGGTCGACAGGGCTCCGAGCAGTACTTC.

The chain joins TRBV6-1 to TRBJ2-4; D is uncertain. From germline, CDR1 is MNHNS and CDR2 SASEGT. The CDR3 spans 14 residues. Trimming took off 2 bases at V and 0 bases at J, with 5 bases between the two ends. CDR3 bases: TGTGCCAGCAGTGAATCAGTAGCCAAAAACATTCAGTACTTC. The encoded protein is CASSESVAKNIQYF.

The gene calls are TRBV7-3 and TRBJ2-1; maybe TRBD2 (5 bases). This CDR3 has 15 residues. V was clipped by 1 base and J by 6 bases, with 13 bases between them. Germline V gives CDR1 SGHTA, CDR2 FQGTGA. This CDR3 reads CASSLIRGEVNEQFF. In DNA, the CDR3 is TGTGCCAGCAGCTTAATACGGGGAGAGGTCAATGAGCAGTTCTTC.

The chain uses TRBV4-1 and TRBJ1-3; D is uncertain. The CDR3 covers 13 residues. With 8 bases removed from V and 3 bases from J, the gap between germline ends came to 11 bases. CDR1 MGHRA and CDR2 YSYEKL come from the germline V gene. The CDR3 protein is CASLEEGGNTIYF. Here the CDR3 DNA reads TGCGCCAGCCTCGAGGAGGGTGGAAACACCATATATTTT.

V gene TRBV10-1 combines with J gene TRBJ1-1; D might be TRBD1 (6 bases). Trimming removed 3 bases from V and 1 base from J, with 12 bases in between. The germline V gene encodes CDR1 WNHNN and CDR2 SYGVQD (reference sequence). The CDR3 extends over 15 amino acids. DNA of the CDR3: TGCGCCAGCAGTGAATCGACAGGCGAGAACACTGAAGCTTTCTTT. Translated, it gives CASSESTGENTEAFF.

This chain uses TRBV7-8 with TRBJ1-2, with 10 bases lining up with TRBD1. The CDR3 has 13 residues. Germline V gene sequence: CDR1 SGHVS, CDR2 FQNEAQ. Trimming removed 3 bases from V and 8 bases from J; junction bases left unmatched: 3. The CDR3 region is CASSFGTGDGYTF. CDR3 in DNA: TGTGCCAGCAGCTTCGGGACAGGGGACGGCTACACCTTC.

The chain carries TRBV19 and TRBJ2-3; 8 nucleotides agree with TRBD2. The V and J ends lost 3 bases and 5 bases, in that order; junction bases with no gene match: 10. The germline V gene encodes CDR1 LNHDA and CDR2 SQIVND (reference sequence). The CDR3 extends over 16 amino acids. CDR3: CASSIPGGVSGDTQYF. Written as DNA, the CDR3 is TGTGCCAGTAGTATTCCGGGGGGGGTAAGTGGAGATACGCAGTATTTT.

V and J are TRBV2 and TRBJ1-5; no reliable D call. CDR1 and CDR2 (germline): SNHLY, FYNNEI. The CDR3 has 14 amino acids. Trimming left V 3 bases short and J 7 bases short, with 13 bases between. CDR3 amino acids: CASSEIGRGQPQHF. The DNA for the CDR3 is TGTGCCAGCAGTGAGATAGGCAGAGGCCAGCCCCAGCATTTT.

The rearrangement uses TRBV28 and TRBJ2-7, with TRBD1 matching 7 bases. Looked up from germline, CDR1 is MDHEN and CDR2 is SYDVKM. The V segment lost 8 bases and the J segment 0 bases; nucleotides outside the gene matches: 10. This CDR3 is 15 amino acids long. This CDR3 is CASGILDRSSYEQYF. In DNA form, the CDR3 reads TGTGCCAGCGGTATTTTGGACAGGAGCTCCTACGAGCAGTACTTC.

The V gene is TRBV6-1, the J gene TRBJ2-5; 8 nucleotides align to TRBD1. The CDR3 covers 15 residues. Germline V CDR1 and CDR2: MNHNS, SASEGT. The J segment lost 5 bases and the V segment lost 1 base, leaving 6 bases of the junction unmatched. This CDR3 is CASSEGTGGWETQYF. The CDR3, as DNA: TGTGCCAGCAGTGAAGGAACAGGGGGATGGGAGACCCAGTACTTC.

The chain has TRBV4-1 and TRBJ1-1, with D unresolved. V lost 4 bases and J lost 4, with 19 bases in between. The CDR3 sequence is 16 residues long. Germline V lookup: CDR1 MGHRA, CDR2 YSYEKL. CDR3 nucleotide sequence: TGCGCCAGCAGCCCCATCCACGGGGATAGGAGCACTGAAGCTTTCTTT. Amino acid sequence: CASSPIHGDRSTEAFF.

The chain recombines TRBV9 with TRBJ1-3; unclear D gene. The CDR3 extends over 14 amino acids. V lost 2 bases, J lost 0 bases, and 6 bases lay in between. Germline loops: CDR1 SGDLS, CDR2 YYNGEE. The CDR3 here is CASSVSSSGNTIYF. The CDR3, as DNA: TGTGCCAGCAGCGTCTCCAGCTCTGGAAACACCATATATTTT.

The chain combines TRBV13 with TRBJ1-1; TRBD1 aligns across 9 bases. The germline V gene has CDR1 PRHDT and CDR2 FYEKMQ (reference sequence). The CDR3 is 15 residues long. V was pared by 3 bases and J by 3 bases, with 5 bases of the junction left unmatched. DNA for the CDR3: TGTGCCAGCAGCTTCGGACAGGGGATTCACACTGAAGCTTTCTTT. Protein: CASSFGQGIHTEAFF. The variable domain in full, with the rest retrieved from reference TRBV13 and TRBJ1-1, is AAGVIQSPRHLIKEKRETATLKCYPIPRHDTVYWYQQGPGQDPQFLISFYEKMQSDKGSIPDRFSAQQFSDYHSELNMSSLELGDSALYFCASSFGQGIHTEAFFGQGTRLTVV.

The rearrangement joins TRBV30 to TRBJ2-3; TRBD2 aligns across 14 bases. CDR1 GTSNPN and CDR2 SVGIG come from the germline V gene (reference sequence). The CDR3 covers 16 residues. The J segment lost 4 bases and the V segment lost 4 bases, leaving 7 bases of the junction unmatched. CDR3 sequence reads: CAWTRLAGGDADTQYF. The CDR3 DNA is TGTGCCTGGACTAGACTAGCGGGAGGGGACGCAGATACGCAGTATTTT.

The V gene is TRBV2, the J gene TRBJ2-5; TRBD1 might be the D (6 bases). This CDR3 has 16 residues. CDR1 is SNHLY, CDR2 FYNNEI, per germline. Trimming shortened V by 6 bases and J by 5 bases, and 22 bases separated the two germline ends. CDR3 protein: CASREWKRTERETQYF. The CDR3 coding sequence is TGTGCCAGCAGGGAGTGGAAGAGGACAGAGCGGGAGACCCAGTACTTC.

The V call is TRBV7-2, the J call TRBJ1-5; D gene unclear. This CDR3 spans 13 amino acids. CDR1 and CDR2 (germline): SGHTA, FQGNSA. Deletions cut 2 bases from V and 6 bases from J, with 8 bases between. This CDR3 is CASSLQIRQPQHF. DNA for the CDR3: TGTGCCAGCAGCTTACAGATCCGTCAGCCCCAGCATTTT.

This sequence joins TRBV4-2 and TRBJ2-1; the D is unclear. Per germline, CDR1 LGHNA and CDR2 YNFKEQ. V dropped 5 bases and J dropped 0 bases, with 8 bases sitting between them. There are 14 residues in the CDR3. The CDR3 loop reads CASSNVSSYNEQFF. The CDR3 DNA reads TGTGCCAGCAGCAACGTCAGCTCCTACAATGAGCAGTTCTTC.

The CDR3 DNA reads as TGTGCCTGGAGTGCAGGGGTGGGTTCACCCCTCCACTTT. This translates into CAWSAGVGSPLHF. The rearrangement uses TRBV30 and TRBJ1-6; D possibly corresponds to TRBD1 (6 bases). This CDR3 contains 13 residues. V lost 1 base and J lost 9, with 10 bases in between. Per germline, CDR1 GTSNPN and CDR2 SVGIG (reference sequence).

The chain uses TRBV10-3 and TRBJ1-4; 8 bases are shared with TRBD1. The CDR3 extends over 15 amino acids. Germline assignment: CDR1 ENHRY and CDR2 SYGVKD. Unmatched junction bases numbered 8, after V lost 6 bases and J lost 5 bases. In nucleotides, the CDR3 is TGTGCCATCAGCCCGACAGGGGATCGCAATGAAAAACTGTTTTTT. It translates to CAISPTGDRNEKLFF.

This chain joins TRBV7-2 and TRBJ1-5; 7 nucleotides agree with TRBD1. The length of the CDR3 is 14 residues. Germline-derived CDR1 and CDR2 are SGHTA and FQGNSA. V gave up 1 base and J gave up 7 bases; unmatched junction bases: 4. The CDR3 DNA reads TGTGCCAGCAGCTTAGAAGGGGGCGGCCAGCCCCAGCATTTT. It is translated as CASSLEGGGQPQHF.